The 23 T cell receptor beta chains listed next were all sequenced from one sample in a study of blood T cell repertoires in COVID-19. The assay was immunoSEQ multiplex PCR, and TCRdb's table has in-frame clones only and misses some. The table has about 130,000 clones, about 88% seen once. What was sequenced was peripheral blood. The source is an elderly woman with acute or convalescent COVID-19.

V and J are TRBV5-8 and TRBJ1-2, with TRBD1 as a possible D gene (6 bases). V was clipped by 4 bases and J by 8 bases, with 15 bases between them. Germline CDR1 SGHTS, CDR2 YDEGEE. CDR3 length equals 13 residues. The CDR3 DNA follows: TGTGCCAGCAGCCCCCAGGGGCTCCTGGGCTACACCTTC. The encoded protein is CASSPQGLLGYTF. Full variable domain (remainder filled in from reference TRBV5-8 and TRBJ1-2): EAGVTQSPTHLIKTRGQQATLRCSPISGHTSVYWYQQALGLGLQFLLWYDEGEERNRGNFPPRFSGRQFPNYSSELNVNALELEDSALYLCASSPQGLLGYTFGSGTRLTVV.

V is TRBV5-1 and J is TRBJ2-7; D perhaps matches TRBD2 (5 bases). The V end was cut by 3 bases, the J end by 0 bases, with 10 bases between. CDR1 SGHRS and CDR2 YFSETQ come from the germline V gene. The CDR3 runs 14 residues. CDR3 nucleotide sequence: TGCGCCAGCAGCTGGACTGGGAGCTCCTACGAGCAGTACTTC. It yields the protein CASSWTGSSYEQYF.

V gene TRBV5-1 combines with J gene TRBJ1-4; 11 bases fit TRBD1. There are 16 residues in the CDR3. Germline V CDR1 and CDR2: SGHRS, YFSETQ. Trimming at V came to 4 bases and at J to 12 bases, leaving 14 bases not matched to a gene. The CDR3 is CASSLDLPGQGGELFF. CDR3 DNA: TGCGCCAGCAGCCTGGATCTCCCGGGACAGGGGGGGGAACTGTTTTTT.

The J gene is TRBJ2-5, the V gene TRBV2; possibly TRBD2 for D (6 bases). This CDR3 is 12 amino acids long. CDR1 is SNHLY and CDR2 is FYNNEI in the germline V gene. Trimming took off 6 bases at V and 5 bases at J, with 10 bases between the two ends. Here the CDR3 DNA reads TGTGCCAGCAGGGGACTCGGGGAGACCCAGTACTTC. Its translation is CASRGLGETQYF.

The genes are TRBV3-1 (or the pseudogene TRBV3-2) and TRBJ1-2; weak D call: TRBD1 (6 bases). Germline-derived CDR1 and CDR2 are LGHDT and YNNKEL (reference sequence). Trimming removed 5 bases at V and 4 bases at J, with 20 bases between. This CDR3 spans 16 amino acids. Here the CDR3 DNA reads TGTGCCAGCAGCGCTTCACACAGGGTAGGGTTCTATGGCTACACCTTC. Translated, it gives CASSASHRVGFYGYTF.

Only one count was recorded for this clone. A read error may account for a junction end that differs from germline. V and J are TRBV11-2 and TRBJ2-3, with D possibly TRBD2 on 5 matching bases. The CDR3 sequence is 12 residues long. Germline V gives CDR1 SGHAT, CDR2 FQNNGV. The CDR3 protein is CASSLVGGQVDF. As DNA, the CDR3 is TGTGCCAGCAGCTTAGTTGGAGGTCAGGTGGATTTT.

The gene calls are TRBV11-1 and TRBJ2-5; 10 nucleotides agree with TRBD2. After removal of 0 bases from V and 6 bases from J, the junction contained 7 bases not matched to a gene. The CDR3 is 16 amino acids. Germline lookup yields CDR1 SGHAT and CDR2 FQDESV (reference sequence). In DNA, the CDR3 is TGTGCCAGCAGCTTAGCGTGGCTAGCGGGAGTGAAGACCCAGTACTTC. Translated: CASSLAWLAGVKTQYF.

The chain carries TRBV2 and TRBJ1-5, with 9 positions matching TRBD1. CDR1 and CDR2 (germline): SNHLY, FYNNEI. With 6 bases clipped from V and 6 bases from J, the junction kept 6 bases outside the gene matches. This CDR3 comprises 14 residues. CDR3 sequence reads: CASRQGTGSQPQHF. The CDR3 nucleotides are TGTGCCAGCAGACAGGGGACAGGGTCTCAGCCCCAGCATTTT.

The chain carries TRBV18 and TRBJ2-2; 10 bases are a match to TRBD2. The CDR3 has 16 residues. Looked up from germline, CDR1 is KGHSH and CDR2 is LQKENI. Germline trimming cut 3 bases from V and 1 base from J; bases unmatched to any gene: 2. DNA for the CDR3: TGTGCCAGCTCACCCGGACTAGCGGAGAACACCGGGGAGCTGTTTTTT. The encoded protein is CASSPGLAENTGELFF.

This clone was observed once. This chain links TRBV2 with TRBJ1-1; D remains ambiguous. Per the germline V gene, CDR1 is SNHLY and CDR2 is FYNNEI. The CDR3 consists of 13 residues. V was cut by 6 bases and J by 0 bases, with 8 bases left in between. CDR3 in DNA: TGTGCCAGCAGACGAGAGATGAACACTGAAGCTTTCTTT. Translation gives CASRREMNTEAFF.

This chain connects TRBV3-1 (or the pseudogene TRBV3-2) to TRBJ2-7; 10 bases agree with TRBD2. V was clipped by 2 bases and J by 2 bases; unmatched bases: 6. The germline gives CDR1 LGHDT, CDR2 YNNKEL (reference sequence). There are 16 residues in the CDR3. CDR3 coding DNA: TGTGCCAGCAGCCAAACCCGGACTAGCGGAACCTACGAGCAGTACTTC. Its translation is CASSQTRTSGTYEQYF.

This chain connects TRBV9 to TRBJ1-6; TRBD1 might be the D (6 bases). V shed 4 bases and J shed 5 bases, with 19 bases lying between them. This CDR3 region has 17 residues. The germline gives CDR1 SGDLS, CDR2 YYNGEE. CDR3 DNA sequence: TGTGCCAGCAGCTCACCAATGTACAGGGTGGATAATTCACCCCTCCACTTT. It is translated as CASSSPMYRVDNSPLHF.

This chain connects TRBV7-2 to TRBJ1-2, with 9 bases aligning to TRBD1. Germline lookup yields CDR1 SGHTA and CDR2 FQGNSA. The CDR3 covers 15 residues. Unmatched junction bases numbered 7, after V lost 5 bases and J lost 3 bases. CDR3 sequence reads: CASSPRTGAHYGYTF. The CDR3 DNA reads as TGTGCCAGCAGCCCACGGACAGGGGCGCACTATGGCTACACCTTC.

V gene TRBV5-6 combines with J gene TRBJ1-6; weak D call: TRBD1 (5 bases). V lost 4 bases to trimming and J lost 7 bases, with 15 bases between them. The CDR3 is 15 amino acids. The germline V gene has CDR1 SGHDT and CDR2 YYEEEE. The CDR3 DNA follows: TGTGCCAGCAGCCCGGCTGGGCAGGGCAATTCACCCCTCCACTTT. Its translation is CASSPAGQGNSPLHF.

J is TRBJ2-7 and V is TRBV28; 7 positions agree with TRBD1. Germline lookup yields CDR1 MDHEN and CDR2 SYDVKM. The CDR3 is 15 amino acids. Trimming at V came to 3 bases and at J to 4 bases, leaving 9 bases not matched to a gene. For the CDR3, the DNA is TGTGCCAGCAGTTTCAACAGGGGTGGGGGTTACGAGCAGTACTTC. Amino acids: CASSFNRGGGYEQYF.

The rearrangement joins TRBV9 to TRBJ2-7; perhaps TRBD2 as D (5 bases). V lost 4 bases, J lost 2 bases, and 13 bases lay in between. This CDR3 spans 14 amino acids. In germline, CDR1 is SGDLS, CDR2 YYNGEE. In DNA form, the CDR3 reads TGTGCCAGCAGCCCGGACCACGGGACCTACGAGCAGTACTTC. As protein: CASSPDHGTYEQYF.

V usage is TRBV6-6 and J usage is TRBJ2-2, with D tentatively TRBD2 (7 bases). This CDR3 contains 10 residues. The V and J ends lost 11 bases and 9 bases respectively, with 10 bases between them. From germline, CDR1 is MNHNY and CDR2 SVGAGI (reference sequence). CDR3 nucleotides: TGTGCCTCGGGGGGCAGGGAGCTGTTTTTT. It translates to CASGGRELFF.

The chain uses TRBV29-1 and TRBJ2-1, with 8 nucleotides matching TRBD2. J lost 2 bases, V lost 5 bases, and 5 bases had no gene match. This CDR3 spans 14 amino acids. Germline V CDR1 and CDR2: SQVTM, ANQGSEA. CDR3 bases: TGCAGCGTTCAGCGGGGGCCAGCCTACAATGAGCAGTTCTTC. This codes for CSVQRGPAYNEQFF.

V and J are TRBV6-1 and TRBJ1-6; unclear D gene. Trimming pared 3 bases from V and 11 bases from J, leaving 5 bases between. This CDR3 region has 11 residues. In germline, CDR1 is MNHNS, CDR2 SASEGT. In DNA, the CDR3 is TGTGCCAGCAGTGAGGCAGCACCCCTCCACTTT. It is translated as CASSEAAPLHF.

This clone was picked up a small number of times. The genes are TRBV24-1 and TRBJ2-1; 11 bases are a match to TRBD2. Germline lookup yields CDR1 KGHDR and CDR2 SFDVKD. V shed 2 bases, J shed 3 bases, and the junction held 2 bases outside the gene matches. The CDR3 length is 16 residues. The CDR3 region is CATSDSGLADYNEQFF. In DNA form, the CDR3 reads TGTGCCACCAGTGATTCGGGACTAGCGGACTACAATGAGCAGTTCTTC.

The chain carries TRBV5-1 and TRBJ2-3, with D perhaps matching TRBD2 (6 bases). Per germline, CDR1 SGHRS and CDR2 YFSETQ. Between the trimmed V and J ends, which lost 4 bases and 2 bases, there was a span of 8 bases. The CDR3 is 13 amino acids. The CDR3 DNA sequence: TGCGCCAGCAGCCGGGAGCACACAGATACGCAGTATTTT. It yields the protein CASSREHTDTQYF.

The CDR3 is CASSLAGATGELFF. The CDR3 coding sequence is TGTGCCAGCAGTTTAGCGGGAGCCACCGGGGAGCTGTTTTTT. The rearrangement joins TRBV28 to TRBJ2-2, with 7 bases aligning to TRBD2. The CDR3 totals 14 residues. CDR1 is MDHEN and CDR2 is SYDVKM in the germline V gene. J gave up 4 bases and V 2 bases, and 1 base lay outside the gene matches.

The genes are TRBV13 and TRBJ2-3, with D maybe TRBD2 (6 bases). CDR3 length equals 15 residues. Trimming took off 1 base at V and 3 bases at J, with 11 bases between the two ends. Germline CDR1 PRHDT, CDR2 FYEKMQ (reference sequence). CDR3 nucleotide sequence: TGTGCCAGCAGCTTAGCGGGAGAGGGAACAGATACGCAGTATTTT. Translation gives CASSLAGEGTDTQYF.